These 10 T cell receptor beta chains came from one sample sequenced in a study of T cell responses to AZD1222 COVID-19 vaccine (dated by TCRdb to the early 2020s). Interpreted using the paper, the time point label stands for: about 28 days (+/-7) after the second vaccine dose. Preparation of the library involved the immunoSEQ multiplex PCR assay. What TCRdb holds here is the immuneACCESS table cut down to in-frame rearrangements. Part of the clones is not present; checked against another copy, under half of the missing clones reflect an unresolved V gene, and the others are unexplained. Recorded for this sample are more than 80,000 clones; roughly 88% of them occurred a single time. Less than 9.5% of the sample lies in the top ten. Sample: peripheral blood, taken 28 days after the second AZD1222 dose. These TCRs come from an adult who received the AZD1222 COVID-19 vaccine.

The genes are TRBV3-1 (or the pseudogene TRBV3-2) and TRBJ1-5; weak D call: TRBD1 (5 bases). Germline assignment: CDR1 LGHDT and CDR2 YNNKEL (reference sequence). The CDR3 extends over 15 amino acids. The V end lost 4 bases, the J end lost 2 bases, and 12 bases lay between the germline ends. CDR3 nucleotide sequence: TGTGCCAGCAGCCCGGGGGGAGTGGGCAATCAGCCCCAGCATTTT. Translation: CASSPGGVGNQPQHF.

The chain joins TRBV5-4 to TRBJ2-5; the D is unclear. The CDR3 has 14 residues. The V gene's germline CDR1 is SGHNT and CDR2 YYREEE (reference sequence). Trimming took off 2 bases at V and 3 bases at J, with 11 bases between the two ends. The CDR3 DNA reads TGTGCCAGCAGCTTTTCCGGGTCGAAAGAGACCCAGTACTTC. Its protein is CASSFSGSKETQYF.

This clone was found once. The V call is TRBV9, the J call TRBJ1-4, with D possibly matching TRBD1 (6 bases). CDR1 and CDR2 (germline): SGDLS, YYNGEE. The CDR3 loop spans 13 amino acids. Trimming took off 0 bases at V and 10 bases at J, with 10 bases between the two ends. The CDR3: CASSVAGAGKLFF. DNA of the CDR3: TGTGCCAGCAGCGTAGCGGGGGCCGGAAAACTGTTTTTT. The full variable domain, in which reference TRBV9 and TRBJ1-4 provide the parts outside the CDR3, is DSGVTQTPKHLITATGQRVTLRCSPRSGDLSVYWYQQSLDQGLQFLIQYYNGEERAKGNILERFSAQQFPDLHSELNLSSLELGDSALYFCASSVAGAGKLFFGSGTQLSVL.

V is TRBV9 and J is TRBJ2-3, with 11 bases fitting TRBD2. Germline-derived CDR1 and CDR2 are SGDLS and YYNGEE. V was pared by 3 bases and J by 2 bases, with 20 bases of the junction left unmatched. This CDR3 is 21 amino acids long. CDR3: CASSDRKGERRLAGPTDTQYF. The CDR3 nucleotides read TGTGCCAGCAGCGACCGAAAGGGTGAGCGAAGACTAGCGGGGCCCACAGATACGCAGTATTTT.

This clone appeared a few times. The chain uses TRBV5-5 and TRBJ2-7, with D unclear. V gave up 3 bases and J gave up 1 base, with 11 bases separating them. Germline V gene data show CDR1 as SGHKS and CDR2 as YYEKEE (reference sequence). The CDR3 runs 14 residues. CDR3 loop: CASSWQEYSYEQYF. The CDR3 DNA follows: TGTGCCAGCAGCTGGCAGGAGTATTCCTACGAGCAGTACTTC.

This chain uses TRBV7-9 with TRBJ1-1; D uncertain. Trimming pared 4 bases from V and 6 bases from J, leaving 18 bases between. Germline V gives CDR1 SEHNR, CDR2 FQNEAQ (reference sequence). The CDR3 contains 15 residues. This CDR3 is CASSSQTLLNPEAFF. The CDR3 nucleotides read TGTGCCAGCAGCTCACAAACCCTGTTGAATCCTGAAGCTTTCTTT.

This chain uses TRBV7-8 with TRBJ2-2; 14 nucleotides align to TRBD2. This CDR3 contains 19 residues. Germline values: CDR1 SGHVS, CDR2 FQNEAQ. The J segment lost 2 bases and the V segment lost 5 bases, leaving 10 bases of the junction unmatched. The CDR3 loop reads CASSPAGTSGGSNTGELFF. The CDR3 region has the DNA TGTGCCAGCAGCCCCGCCGGGACTAGCGGGGGAAGTAACACCGGGGAGCTGTTTTTT.

This clone has only one observation. This sequence joins TRBV29-1 and TRBJ1-5; the D is unclear. Trimming cost V 5 bases and J 4 bases, with 12 bases left between them. CDR1 and CDR2 (germline): SQVTM, ANQGSEA. CDR3 size: 13 residues. Here the CDR3 reads CSVKQGFNQPQHF. The CDR3 bases are TGCAGCGTTAAACAAGGGTTTAATCAGCCCCAGCATTTT. The full variable domain, its missing parts supplied by reference TRBV29-1 and TRBJ1-5, is SAVISQKPSRDICQRGTSLTIQCQVDSQVTMMFWYRQQPGQSLTLIATANQGSEATYESGFVIDKFPISRPNLTFSTLTVSNMSPEDSSIYLCSVKQGFNQPQHFGDGTRLSIL.

The gene calls are TRBV5-1 and TRBJ2-5, with D possibly being TRBD1 (6 bases). The V gene's germline CDR1 is SGHRS and CDR2 YFSETQ. The CDR3 runs to 15 residues. Trimming took 5 bases from V and 3 from J, leaving 17 bases between them. CDR3 sequence (DNA): TGCGCCAGCAGTGTGTGGGGGACACAAAAAGAGACCCAGTACTTC. It yields the protein CASSVWGTQKETQYF. The full variable domain, rest sourced from reference TRBV5-1 and TRBJ2-5, is KAGVTQTPRYLIKTRGQQVTLSCSPISGHRSVSWYQQTPGQGLQFLFEYFSETQRNKGNFPGRFSGRQFSNSRSEMNVSTLELGDSALYLCASSVWGTQKETQYFGPGTRLLVL.

V is TRBV19 and J is TRBJ1-1; D gene unclear. The germline CDR1 and CDR2 sequences are LNHDA and SQIVND (reference sequence). V was shortened by 1 base and J by 5 bases, with 8 bases between the two germline ends. This CDR3 has 13 residues. The CDR3 spells CASSIVEETEAFF. The CDR3 DNA is TGTGCCAGTAGTATAGTTGAGGAGACTGAAGCTTTCTTT.